This T cell receptor beta chain originates from a study of T cell repertoires in cytomegalovirus infection. Background on the study: From public TCR beta signatures came an indication of both CMV infection and matching HLA type.

This clonotype appeared many times. What it binds is unknown. Study results and caveats: Ex vivo responses were dominated by HLA-C-restricted CMV-specific TCR beta clonotypes. Of the TCR beta families, the public ones yielded a cumulative frequency that identified carriers of CMV plus the relevant HLA.

MiXCR, run by TCRdb on the reads, gives a single entry per CDR3 protein. The sample lists 160,000 or so distinct CDR3 sequences, about 20% occurring once. Trimming shortened V by 3 bases and J by 4 bases, and 12 bases separated the two germline ends. The germline V gene has CDR1 LNHDA and CDR2 SQIVND (reference sequence). This CDR3 has 14 amino acids. The J gene is TRBJ1-1, the V gene TRBV19, with D perhaps matching TRBD1 (5 bases). This clonotype originated in a human donor in good health (CMV status not recorded). Some clones in this sample may be carry-over from other donors' samples. The sample taken for sequencing was PBMCs. This CDR3 reads CASSIRQYFTEAFF. DNA of the CDR3: TGTGCCAGTAGTATCCGACAGTACTTCACTGAAGCTTTCTTT.